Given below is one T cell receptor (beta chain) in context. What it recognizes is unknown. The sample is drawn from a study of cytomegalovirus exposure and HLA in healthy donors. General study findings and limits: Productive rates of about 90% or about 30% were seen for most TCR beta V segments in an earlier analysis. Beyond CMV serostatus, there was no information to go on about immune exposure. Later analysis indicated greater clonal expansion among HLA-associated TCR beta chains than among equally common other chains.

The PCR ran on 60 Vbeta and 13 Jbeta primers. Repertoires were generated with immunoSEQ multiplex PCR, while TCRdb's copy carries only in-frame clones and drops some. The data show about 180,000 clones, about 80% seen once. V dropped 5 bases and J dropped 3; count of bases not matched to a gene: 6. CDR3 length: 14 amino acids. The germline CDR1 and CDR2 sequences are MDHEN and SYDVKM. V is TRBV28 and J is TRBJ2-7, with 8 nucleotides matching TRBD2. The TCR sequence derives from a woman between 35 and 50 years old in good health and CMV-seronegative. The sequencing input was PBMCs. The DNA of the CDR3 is TGTGCCAGCAGTGGCTCGGGGGGGCGCTACGAGCAGTACTTC. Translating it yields CASSGSGGRYEQYF.